This T cell receptor (beta chain) is from a study of blood T cell repertoires in COVID-19. Looking at the study overall: The samples span acute and convalescent COVID-19 from the United States, Italy and Spain. In each case, the material was cDNA or gDNA derived from T cells, B-cell-depleted T cells, or PBMCs.

How the authors handled the data: Reference gene primer amplification gave nucleated cell count estimates. Measured with immunoSEQ multiplex PCR; TCRdb has only the in-frame clones, and not every one. For V, J and clone size, that table is used; D and trimming come from the DNA. The table has hundreds of thousands of clones, over 75% seen once. The sample was peripheral blood. The sequence was collected from a woman aged 55-70 years with acute or convalescent COVID-19.

CDR3 DNA sequence: TGCGCCAGCAGCCAAGCGTTAGCGGGAGGAAACGAGCAGTACTTC. Translated: CASSQALAGGNEQYF. This sequence joins TRBV4-3 and TRBJ2-7; 10 nucleotides align to TRBD2. The CDR3 has 15 residues. Germline CDR1 LGHNA, CDR2 YSLEER. V lost 1 base, J lost 5 bases, and 5 bases stayed unmatched.